Sequencing of this T cell receptor (beta chain) was carried out in a study of blood T cell repertoires in COVID-19. This clone was counted a few times. Assay used: immunoSEQ multiplex PCR; TCRdb lists only in-frame clones, some missing. The data contain around 47,000 clones, 87% of them seen just once; the ten biggest clones take up around 25%. CDR3 length: 16 amino acids. The V gene end was trimmed by 0 bases and the J gene end by 4 bases; junction bases not matched to a gene: 5. Germline V lookup: CDR1 SGHVS, CDR2 FNYEAQ. The chain uses TRBV7-6 and TRBJ2-3; 9 bases map to TRBD2. Material: peripheral blood. The clonotype comes from a woman of 80 years or more in a cohort sampled during active or convalescent COVID-19. For the CDR3, the DNA is TGTGCCAGCAGCTTAGCGGCGGGAGGGGCCCCAGATACGCAGTATTTT. Translation gives CASSLAAGGAPDTQYF.